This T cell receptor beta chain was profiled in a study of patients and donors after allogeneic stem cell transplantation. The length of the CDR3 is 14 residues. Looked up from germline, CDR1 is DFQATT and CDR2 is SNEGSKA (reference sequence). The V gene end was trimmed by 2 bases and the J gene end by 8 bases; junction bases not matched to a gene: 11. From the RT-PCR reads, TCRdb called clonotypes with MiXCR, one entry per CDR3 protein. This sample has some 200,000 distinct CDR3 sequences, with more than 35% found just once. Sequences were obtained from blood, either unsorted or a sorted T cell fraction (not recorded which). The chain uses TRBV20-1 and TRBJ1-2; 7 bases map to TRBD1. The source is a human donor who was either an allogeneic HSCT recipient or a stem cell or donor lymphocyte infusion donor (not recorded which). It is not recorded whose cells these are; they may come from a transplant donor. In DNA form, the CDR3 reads TGCAGTGCTAGAATTACCTCAGGGGGGGTAGGCTACACCTTC. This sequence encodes CSARITSGGVGYTF.